This T cell receptor (beta chain) was recovered during a study of T cell responses to AZD1222 COVID-19 vaccine. Regarding this clone: Its specificity is not known.

Whole-study findings and limits: A mostly white British donor set with more females was recruited, and clonal diversity was possibly underestimated.

Trimming removed 4 bases from V and 1 base from J; junction bases left unmatched: 3. Germline lookup yields CDR1 SNHLY and CDR2 FYNNEI. The CDR3 sequence is 15 residues long. This table comes from immunoSEQ multiplex PCR, and its TCRdb copy is limited to in-frame clones, with some not included. This table has approximately 94,000 clones, about 86% appearing once. The V and J genes are TRBV2 and TRBJ1-1; 10 bases agree with TRBD1. This receptor was taken from an adult in good health. The material was peripheral blood, obtained on day 0 of AZD1222 vaccination. The CDR3 coding sequence is TGTGCCAGCAGTGTCAGGGACAGGGGGAACACTGAAGCTTTCTTT. Its protein product is CASSVRDRGNTEAFF.